This T cell receptor (beta chain) is from a study of response to subunit inactivated influenza vaccine. General study results and limits: The authors proposed limited new T cell recruitment per seasonal influenza vaccination.

This clonotype was seen a handful of times. What it recognizes is unknown. One entry per CDR3 protein results from TCRdb running MiXCR on the RT-PCR reads. The sample lists around 850,000 distinct CDR3 sequences; around 20% were seen once. The TCR was taken from a middle-aged man who received an inactivated influenza vaccine. The material was PBMCs from blood, obtained roughly 5 days after vaccination.

The CDR3 spells CASSEARDSIWYF. CDR3 sequence (DNA): TGTGCCAGCAGTGAAGCGCGAGACTCCATTTGGTACTTC. The chain links TRBV2 to TRBJ2-4; D ambiguous. Germline CDR1 reads SNHLY; CDR2 reads FYNNEI. Trimming took 0 bases from V and 15 from J, leaving 15 bases between them. CDR3 size: 13 residues.